A selection of T cell receptor beta chains follows, all from one sample in a study of control samples from healthy donors and cancer patients. Clones were sequenced by immunoSEQ multiplex PCR, and TCRdb holds only the in-frame ones, with some missing. The sample yields about 150,000 clones, about 86% seen once. The sample was blood. The receptors come from a young man in good health. CDR3s leave out the opening cysteine and the closing phenylalanine or tryptophan. Each record gives: CDR3 protein, V gene, J gene.

CDR3aa: ASTSTGTGYQPQH; v_gene: TRBV19; j_gene: TRBJ1-5
CDR3aa: ASSLGGGSNQPQH; v_gene: TRBV11-2; j_gene: TRBJ1-5
CDR3aa: ASRTTSTDTQY; v_gene: TRBV27; j_gene: TRBJ2-3
CDR3aa: SVEEEWGDGYT; v_gene: TRBV29-1; j_gene: TRBJ1-2
CDR3aa: ASSLNPNTEAF; v_gene: TRBV11-2; j_gene: TRBJ1-1
CDR3aa: ASSTGTVLPYEQY; v_gene: TRBV27; j_gene: TRBJ2-7
CDR3aa: ASSPGAGGNTIY; v_gene: TRBV5-6; j_gene: TRBJ1-3
CDR3aa: ASSPTSGGYNEQF; v_gene: TRBV9; j_gene: TRBJ2-1
CDR3aa: ASSRRLAGDLKNIQY; v_gene: TRBV27; j_gene: TRBJ2-4
CDR3aa: ASSSLPLLGGPPDEQY; v_gene: TRBV5-1; j_gene: TRBJ2-7
CDR3aa: ASSQVSGSYEQY; v_gene: TRBV4-1; j_gene: TRBJ2-7
CDR3aa: ASSQPPGGGGYGYT; v_gene: TRBV4-2; j_gene: TRBJ1-2
CDR3aa: ASSNSGAANYGYT; v_gene: TRBV25-1; j_gene: TRBJ1-2
CDR3aa: SASPLGGGSTDTQY; v_gene: TRBV20-1; j_gene: TRBJ2-3
CDR3aa: ASSYPSGGVTETQY; v_gene: TRBV6-2/TRBV6-3; j_gene: TRBJ2-5
CDR3aa: AWSGGPNTQY; v_gene: TRBV30; j_gene: TRBJ2-3
CDR3aa: ASRVTVEAF; v_gene: TRBV2; j_gene: TRBJ1-1
CDR3aa: ASGLAGGRNEQF; v_gene: TRBV27; j_gene: TRBJ2-1
CDR3aa: ASSPEGLAGDTQY; v_gene: TRBV5-1; j_gene: TRBJ2-3
CDR3aa: ASAEGGSYNEQF; v_gene: TRBV11-1; j_gene: TRBJ2-1
CDR3aa: ASSQDWGNTEAF; v_gene: TRBV4-3; j_gene: TRBJ1-1
CDR3aa: ASSLRSAGYGYT; v_gene: TRBV5-6; j_gene: TRBJ1-2
CDR3aa: AGAFGGYGYT; v_gene: TRBV30; j_gene: TRBJ1-2
CDR3aa: ASSSGGDTHYEQY; v_gene: TRBV7-9; j_gene: TRBJ2-7
CDR3aa: SASDRQETQY; v_gene: TRBV20-1; j_gene: TRBJ2-5
CDR3aa: ASSRSSVTGELF; v_gene: TRBV2; j_gene: TRBJ2-2
CDR3aa: ASRRGGQGYEQY; v_gene: TRBV28; j_gene: TRBJ2-7
CDR3aa: ASRPQAGTYGYT; v_gene: TRBV5-1; j_gene: TRBJ1-2
CDR3aa: ASSLVSSGGTVPGANVLT; v_gene: TRBV7-8; j_gene: TRBJ2-6
CDR3aa: ASSLVGGGDNNEQF; v_gene: TRBV5-5; j_gene: TRBJ2-1
CDR3aa: ASIGRGQGTTDTQY; v_gene: TRBV19; j_gene: TRBJ2-3
CDR3aa: ASRESGANVLT; v_gene: TRBV12-3/TRBV12-4; j_gene: TRBJ2-6
CDR3aa: ASSYARRGYEQY; v_gene: TRBV6-5; j_gene: TRBJ2-7
CDR3aa: ASSLAIGTGELF; v_gene: TRBV7-6; j_gene: TRBJ2-2
CDR3aa: ASSQSAGGHNEQF; v_gene: TRBV3-1/TRBV3-2; j_gene: TRBJ2-1
CDR3aa: ASSSSYEQY; v_gene: TRBV25-1; j_gene: TRBJ2-7
CDR3aa: ASSLSRAHEQY; v_gene: TRBV27; j_gene: TRBJ2-7
CDR3aa: ASSSNIEDLQF; v_gene: TRBV5-4; j_gene: TRBJ2-1
CDR3aa: ASSRTANTEAF; v_gene: TRBV7-9; j_gene: TRBJ1-1
CDR3aa: ASRETGSYEQY; v_gene: TRBV6-5; j_gene: TRBJ2-7
CDR3aa: ASSLVNTIY; v_gene: TRBV5-5; j_gene: TRBJ1-3
CDR3aa: ASSLVRAGPSTDTQY; v_gene: TRBV5-6; j_gene: TRBJ2-3
CDR3aa: AISESDREGNTIY; v_gene: TRBV10-3; j_gene: TRBJ1-3
CDR3aa: ASSPYRTSGDGNNEQF; v_gene: TRBV18; j_gene: TRBJ2-1
CDR3aa: ANTIRDTDNYGYT; v_gene: TRBV28; j_gene: TRBJ1-2
CDR3aa: ASSPGGGAF; v_gene: TRBV18; j_gene: TRBJ1-1
CDR3aa: AASNDFNEQF; v_gene: TRBV24-1; j_gene: TRBJ2-1
CDR3aa: ASSPGSLDGKPYEQY; v_gene: TRBV6-2/TRBV6-3; j_gene: TRBJ2-7
CDR3aa: ASSPGWDILSKEAF; v_gene: TRBV5-4; j_gene: TRBJ1-1
CDR3aa: ASSLAGRGDTQY; v_gene: TRBV27; j_gene: TRBJ2-3
CDR3aa: ASSSSGQGIWGYT; v_gene: TRBV28; j_gene: TRBJ1-2
CDR3aa: ASSPFAGPGTEAF; v_gene: TRBV13; j_gene: TRBJ1-1
CDR3aa: ASTPLDREAF; v_gene: TRBV7-9; j_gene: TRBJ1-1
CDR3aa: ASSPDGRDAQY; v_gene: TRBV25-1; j_gene: TRBJ2-3
CDR3aa: SVGGQGYEQY; v_gene: TRBV29-1; j_gene: TRBJ2-7
CDR3aa: ASSNRGEAF; v_gene: TRBV6-5; j_gene: TRBJ1-1
CDR3aa: ASSPSNDRQGPTYEQY; v_gene: TRBV4-1; j_gene: TRBJ2-7
CDR3aa: SVIVKNTGELF; v_gene: TRBV29-1; j_gene: TRBJ2-2